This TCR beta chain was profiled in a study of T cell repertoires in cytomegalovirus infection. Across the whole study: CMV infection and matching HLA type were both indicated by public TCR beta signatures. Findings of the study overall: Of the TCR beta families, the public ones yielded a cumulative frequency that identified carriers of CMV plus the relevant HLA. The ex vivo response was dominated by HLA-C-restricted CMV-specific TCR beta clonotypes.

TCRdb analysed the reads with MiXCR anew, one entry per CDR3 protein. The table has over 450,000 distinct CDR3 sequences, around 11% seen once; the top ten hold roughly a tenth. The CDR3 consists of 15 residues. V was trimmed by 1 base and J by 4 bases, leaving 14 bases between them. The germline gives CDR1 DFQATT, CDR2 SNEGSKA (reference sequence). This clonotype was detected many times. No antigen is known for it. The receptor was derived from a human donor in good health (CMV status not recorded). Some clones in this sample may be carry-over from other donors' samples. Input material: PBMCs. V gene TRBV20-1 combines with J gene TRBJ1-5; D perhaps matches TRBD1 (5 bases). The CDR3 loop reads CSARVPGGRNQPQHF. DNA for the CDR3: TGCAGTGCTAGAGTACCGGGGGGAAGAAATCAGCCCCAGCATTTT.